One and the same sample provided the 28 T cell receptor beta chains below, sequenced in a study of molecular identifiers for immune sequencing clone quantification. TCRdb redid the calling of the PCR reads with MiXCR, one entry per CDR3 protein. This table has some 100,000 distinct CDR3 sequences, roughly 38% appearing once. Sequenced sample: naive CD8+ T cells from blood, with Jurkat cell RNA spiked in. Subset of the sample: FACS-sorted CD8+CD4-CCR7+CD45RA+ naive T cells. These TCRs come from a human donor in good health. Some libraries in this study had Jurkat cell RNA spiked in.

This clonotype was recorded once. This sequence may be a read error, since a much larger clone differs from it by one base. The chain uses TRBV5-4 and TRBJ2-7, with D perhaps matching TRBD1 (5 bases). The germline V and J ends were trimmed by 4 bases and 6 bases, with 17 bases remaining between them. This CDR3 spans 14 amino acids. The germline gives CDR1 SGHNT, CDR2 YYREEE (reference sequence). The CDR3 spells CASSPGRGACEQYF. The CDR3, as DNA: TGTGCCAGCAGCCCCGGTAGGGGCGCCTGCGAGCAGTACTTC.

The chain joins TRBV27 to TRBJ1-2, with 10 bases identical to TRBD1. Germline loops: CDR1 MNHEY, CDR2 SMNVEV (reference sequence). J gave up 5 bases and V 4 bases, and 19 bases lay outside the gene matches. This CDR3 has 19 residues. CDR3 DNA sequence: TGTGCCAGCAGTTCCCTCGGTCCCGGGACAGGGGACCTAGATTATGGCTACACCTTC. This sequence encodes CASSSLGPGTGDLDYGYTF.

In DNA form, the CDR3 reads TGTGCCAGCAGCTTAGAACCCGGGGAGCTGTTTTTT. Encoded protein: CASSLEPGELFF. The chain links TRBV11-3 to TRBJ2-2; D not certain. Germline V lookup: CDR1 SGHNT, CDR2 YENEEA. The CDR3 has 12 amino acids. V gave up 0 bases and J gave up 6 bases, with 2 bases separating them.

The table lists this clonotype with many counts. The chain carries TRBV2 and TRBJ1-6; D not certain. This CDR3 has 18 residues. Germline V gives CDR1 SNHLY, CDR2 FYNNEI. Trimming took off 2 bases at V and 0 bases at J, with 14 bases between the two ends. In nucleotides, the CDR3 is TGTGCCAGCAGTGAACAATCGGCGGTGAGCTCCTATAATTCACCCCTCCACTTT. Translated, it gives CASSEQSAVSSYNSPLHF. The complete variable domain, with remaining parts taken from reference TRBV2 and TRBJ1-6, reads EPEVTQTPSHQVTQMGQEVILRCVPISNHLYFYWYRQILGQKVEFLVSFYNNEISEKSEIFDDQFSVERPDGSNFTLKIRSTKLEDSAMYFCASSEQSAVSSYNSPLHFGNGTRLTVT.

This clonotype has a count of ten or more. V is TRBV7-9 and J is TRBJ2-3; 10 nucleotides match TRBD2. The CDR3 is 17 residues long. From germline, CDR1 is SEHNR and CDR2 FQNEAQ (reference sequence). V was clipped by 5 bases and J by 3 bases; unmatched bases: 11. This chain's CDR3 is CASSRGGLAGVTDTQYF. The CDR3 coding sequence is TGTGCCAGCAGCCGCGGAGGGCTAGCGGGAGTAACAGATACGCAGTATTTT.

There are many counts of this clonotype. The chain couples TRBV20-1 to TRBJ2-3, with D uncertain. CDR1 and CDR2 (germline): DFQATT, SNEGSKA (reference sequence). The CDR3 is 10 residues long. V lost 2 bases, J lost 5 bases, and 2 bases lay in between. The CDR3 DNA reads as TGCAGTGCTAGAAGAGATACGCAGTATTTT. Its translation is CSARRDTQYF.

This chain links TRBV6-6 with TRBJ2-1; D unresolved. Deletions cut 6 bases from V and 9 bases from J, with 9 bases between. CDR1 is MNHNY, CDR2 SVGAGI, per germline (reference sequence). This CDR3 has 11 residues. CDR3 sequence reads: CASSQTPEQFF. CDR3 DNA: TGTGCCAGCAGCCAGACACCTGAGCAGTTCTTC.

This clonotype was recorded a few times. This rearrangement joins TRBV12-3 or TRBV12-4 to TRBJ2-5, with TRBD2 identical over 7 bases. The CDR3 totals 14 residues. Trimming removed 5 bases from V and 5 bases from J; junction bases left unmatched: 8. CDR3 in amino acids: CASSPQTSRETQYF. The CDR3 DNA sequence: TGTGCCAGCAGTCCCCAGACTAGCAGGGAGACCCAGTACTTC.

Turning to this clonotype: A much larger clone is a single base away; this may be a read error. The chain uses TRBV28 and TRBJ1-5; D gene unclear. Trimming cost V 6 bases and J 0 bases, with 9 bases left between them. This CDR3 spans 14 amino acids. CDR1 MDHEN and CDR2 SYDVKM come from the germline V gene. As DNA, the CDR3 is TGTGCCAGCAGCCGGGTGCATAGCAATCAGCCCCAGCATTTT. Amino acid sequence: CASSRVHSNQPQHF.

This clonotype occurred many times. The chain couples TRBV29-1 to TRBJ2-5; D uncertain. The CDR3 runs 14 residues. Germline V CDR1 and CDR2: SQVTM, ANQGSEA. Trimming took off 3 bases at V and 0 bases at J, with 11 bases between the two ends. The CDR3 coding sequence is TGCAGCGTTGATAAGGCGACGTACCAAGAGACCCAGTACTTC. This codes for CSVDKATYQETQYF.

V and J are TRBV2 and TRBJ2-7, with 10 nucleotides matching TRBD1. Germline assignment: CDR1 SNHLY and CDR2 FYNNEI. Trimming cost V 6 bases and J 5 bases; bases outside gene matches: 4. This CDR3 is built from 13 residues. The CDR3 loop is CASRATGGNEQYF. In DNA form, the CDR3 reads TGTGCCAGCAGGGCGACAGGGGGCAACGAGCAGTACTTC.

This clonotype was counted many times. In nucleotides, the CDR3 is TGTGCCAGCAGCTTAACCTCGATGCTAGCGGGCCCGACGCAGTATTTT. It translates to CASSLTSMLAGPTQYF. V is TRBV7-9 and J is TRBJ2-3; 8 bases align to TRBD2. V lost 2 bases to trimming and J lost 9 bases; unmatched junction nucleotides: 13. The V gene's germline CDR1 is SEHNR and CDR2 FQNEAQ (reference sequence). This CDR3 contains 16 residues.

This clonotype was found a few times. V usage is TRBV7-9 and J usage is TRBJ2-2; 9 bases map to TRBD2. The CDR3 runs 11 residues. J lost 11 bases, V lost 9 bases, and 4 bases had no gene match. Germline V gene data show CDR1 as SEHNR and CDR2 as FQNEAQ (reference sequence). Here the CDR3 DNA reads TGTGCCAGACTAGCGGGCACCGAGCTGTTTTTT. Its translation is CARLAGTELFF. Full variable domain (rest looked up from reference TRBV7-9 and TRBJ2-2): DTGVSQNPRHKITKRGQNVTFRCDPISEHNRLYWYRQTLGQGPEFLTYFQNEAQLEKSRLLSDRFSAERPKGSFSTLEIQRTEQGDSAMYLCARLAGTELFFGEGSRLTVL.

The chain combines TRBV5-1 with TRBJ2-7; TRBD1 aligns across 8 bases. The trim removed 4 bases at V and 2 bases at J, leaving 2 bases unmatched. CDR1 SGHRS and CDR2 YFSETQ come from the germline V gene. CDR3 length: 13 amino acids. The CDR3 loop reads CASSPGGAYEQYF. In nucleotides, the CDR3 is TGCGCCAGCAGCCCAGGGGGCGCCTACGAGCAGTACTTC.

This clonotype was counted many times. This chain links TRBV28 with TRBJ2-7; TRBD1 matches at 8 bases. This CDR3 spans 13 amino acids. CDR1 is MDHEN, CDR2 SYDVKM, per germline. With V trimmed by 7 bases and J by 4 bases, 6 bases remained unmatched. CDR3 protein: CASTTGGAYEQYF. The CDR3 bases are TGTGCCAGCACCACAGGGGGAGCGTACGAGCAGTACTTC.

This clonotype has a handful of counts. Just one base apart from a much larger clone, this may be a read error. The chain recombines TRBV12-3 or TRBV12-4 with TRBJ2-7; D is uncertain. This CDR3 has 12 amino acids. Deletions cut 5 bases from V and 2 bases from J, with 7 bases between. The CDR3 DNA is TGTGCCAGCAGTGCGGCCCCCTACGAGCAGTACTTC. It encodes CASSAAPYEQYF.

This sequence joins TRBV28 and TRBJ2-5, with D perhaps TRBD2 (6 bases). CDR1 and CDR2 from the germline V gene are MDHEN and SYDVKM. Trimming shortened V by 7 bases and J by 3 bases, and 12 bases separated the two germline ends. The length of the CDR3 is 13 residues. CDR3 DNA: TGTGCCAGCAAGTTGACGGGAGAAGAGACCCAGTACTTC. Its translation is CASKLTGEETQYF.

This clonotype was detected only a few times. Here the CDR3 reads CASSFQTGGSGRAKNIQYF. In DNA, the CDR3 is TGTGCCAGCAGTTTCCAGACAGGGGGCTCAGGAAGAGCCAAAAACATTCAGTACTTC. This rearrangement joins TRBV6-2 or TRBV6-3 to TRBJ2-4; 10 bases align to TRBD1. The ends lost 4 bases at V and 0 bases at J; junction bases unmatched: 12. CDR3 length equals 19 residues. CDR1 is MNHEY and CDR2 is SVGEGT in the germline V gene.

V usage is TRBV28 and J usage is TRBJ2-7, with a tentative D call TRBD2 (6 bases). This CDR3 has 19 amino acids. Between the trimmed V and J ends, which lost 5 bases and 3 bases, there was a span of 29 bases. In germline, CDR1 is MDHEN, CDR2 SYDVKM. DNA for the CDR3: TGTGCCAGCAGTATCCCGGAGGGCAGAGGGGTTCCCGCCTTCTACGAGCAGTACTTC. Translation: CASSIPEGRGVPAFYEQYF.

With respect to this clonotype: No conserved phenylalanine or tryptophan ends this CDR3, so it is likely a read error. This chain links TRBV18 with TRBJ2-3, with unresolved D. Germline V CDR1 and CDR2: KGHSH, LQKENI. The length of the CDR3 is 10 residues. The V end lost 4 bases, the J end lost 5 bases, and 1 base lay between the germline ends. This CDR3 is CASSQDTQYY. The CDR3 DNA reads as TGTGCCAGCTCACAAGATACGCAGTATTAT.

The table lists this clonotype with a few counts. The V and J genes are TRBV4-3 and TRBJ1-1; D is ambiguous. Germline values: CDR1 LGHNA, CDR2 YSLEER. The CDR3 contains 14 residues. The V gene lost 1 base and the J gene lost 2 bases, with 8 bases spanning the gap. The CDR3 protein is CASSQVSGNTEAFF. CDR3 coding DNA: TGCGCCAGCAGCCAAGTTTCAGGAAACACTGAAGCTTTCTTT.

This clonotype showed up just a few times. The chain recombines TRBV9 with TRBJ2-2; 12 nucleotides line up with TRBD2. J lost 4 bases, V lost 3 bases, and 1 base had no gene match. CDR3 length: 15 amino acids. Germline CDR1 is SGDLS and CDR2 is YYNGEE. This CDR3 is CASSGTSGITGELFF. The CDR3 DNA reads TGTGCCAGCAGCGGGACTAGCGGGATCACCGGGGAGCTGTTTTTT. The variable domain in full, completed from reference TRBV9 and TRBJ2-2, reads DSGVTQTPKHLITATGQRVTLRCSPRSGDLSVYWYQQSLDQGLQFLIQYYNGEERAKGNILERFSAQQFPDLHSELNLSSLELGDSALYFCASSGTSGITGELFFGEGSRLTVL.

The chain has TRBV7-9 and TRBJ1-5; a weak D match, TRBD1 (5 bases). The CDR3 loop spans 16 amino acids. CDR1 and CDR2 from the germline V gene are SEHNR and FQNEAQ (reference sequence). V was clipped by 5 bases and J by 1 base, with 15 bases between them. Here the CDR3 DNA reads TGTGCCAGCAGCCCCGGGACCTACGACAGCAATCAGCCCCAGCATTTT. This gives the protein CASSPGTYDSNQPQHF.

The rearrangement links TRBV7-8 to TRBJ1-2, with D unresolved. This CDR3 comprises 13 residues. Per the germline V gene, CDR1 is SGHVS and CDR2 is FQNEAQ. V was clipped by 7 bases and J by 2 bases, with 11 bases between them. Here the CDR3 DNA reads TGTGCCAGCATCTTTGGAGGGAACTATGGCTACACCTTC. Protein product: CASIFGGNYGYTF. Supplemented by reference TRBV7-8 and TRBJ1-2, the full variable domain reads GAGVSQSPRYKVAKRGQDVALRCDPISGHVSLFWYQQALGQGPEFLTYFQNEAQLDKSGLPSDRFFAERPEGSVSTLKIQRTQQEDSAVYLCASIFGGNYGYTFGSGTRLTVV.

This clonotype was observed many times. J is TRBJ1-1 and V is TRBV2; D not certain. Germline V gene data show CDR1 as SNHLY and CDR2 as FYNNEI. V gave up 5 bases and J gave up 3 bases, with 10 bases separating them. The CDR3 runs to 13 residues. CDR3 loop: CASSRTWDTEAFF. Written as DNA, the CDR3 is TGTGCCAGCAGTAGGACTTGGGACACTGAAGCTTTCTTT.

Details on this clonotype: With a much larger clone just one base away, this may be a read error. The rearrangement joins TRBV6-6 to TRBJ2-2; D might be TRBD2 (5 bases). CDR1 MNHNY and CDR2 SVGAGI come from the germline V gene (reference sequence). The length of the CDR3 is 12 residues. CDR3: CAIVLSTGELIF. For the CDR3, the DNA is TGTGCCATCGTACTAAGCACCGGGGAGCTGATTTTT.

This clonotype was observed many times. The chain combines TRBV29-1 with TRBJ1-1; D might be TRBD1 (6 bases). Looked up from germline, CDR1 is SQVTM and CDR2 is ANQGSEA. The V end lost 3 bases, the J end lost 7 bases, and 9 bases lay between the germline ends. There are 11 residues in the CDR3. DNA for the CDR3: TGCAGCGTTGAGGACAGCGTTGAAGCTTTCTTT. This encodes CSVEDSVEAFF. The full variable domain, with the rest looked up from reference TRBV29-1 and TRBJ1-1, is SAVISQKPSRDICQRGTSLTIQCQVDSQVTMMFWYRQQPGQSLTLIATANQGSEATYESGFVIDKFPISRPNLTFSTLTVSNMSPEDSSIYLCSVEDSVEAFFGQGTRLTVV.

The CDR3 is CARATGAGYEQYF. The CDR3 region has the DNA TGTGCCCGCGCGACAGGCGCAGGCTACGAGCAGTACTTC. V usage is TRBV5-3 and J usage is TRBJ2-7; tentatively, D is TRBD1 (6 bases). TRBV5-3 carries the ORF label, with uncertain function. The CDR3 is 13 amino acids. Deletions cut 10 bases from V and 3 bases from J, with 17 bases between.